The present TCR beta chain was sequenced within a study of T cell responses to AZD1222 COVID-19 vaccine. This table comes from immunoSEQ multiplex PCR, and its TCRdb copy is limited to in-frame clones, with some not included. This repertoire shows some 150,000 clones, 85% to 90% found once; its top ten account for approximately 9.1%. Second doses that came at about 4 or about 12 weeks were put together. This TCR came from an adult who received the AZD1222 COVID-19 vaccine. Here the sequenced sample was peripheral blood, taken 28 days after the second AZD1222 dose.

The CDR3 DNA reads as TGTGCCAGCAGCCCCACTAACAGATACACCGGGGAGCTGTTTTTT. Protein sequence: CASSPTNRYTGELFF. The chain employs TRBV9 and TRBJ2-2; D gene uncertain. CDR1 SGDLS and CDR2 YYNGEE come from the germline V gene. The CDR3 is made up of 15 amino acids. V was trimmed by 4 bases and J by 3 bases, leaving 13 bases between them.